The 20 T cell receptor beta chains below all came from one sample that was sequenced in a study of blood T cell repertoires in COVID-19. Produced via immunoSEQ multiplex PCR; TCRdb's table is partial and in-frame only. The table shows 260,000 or so clones, with over 75% occurring only once. The sequencing sample was made of PBMCs or T cells enriched from blood (not recorded which). The receptors come from a man younger than 30 who had recovered from COVID-19.

This chain links TRBV19 with TRBJ1-4, with D possibly matching TRBD1 (5 bases). The V gene lost 0 bases and the J gene lost 8 bases, with 13 bases spanning the gap. This CDR3 is 15 amino acids long. Germline CDR1 and CDR2: LNHDA and SQIVND (reference sequence). The CDR3 DNA is TGTGCCAGTAGTATAGAGGCGGGGGGGAAAGAAAAACTGTTTTTT. It codes for CASSIEAGGKEKLFF.

The chain carries TRBV30 and TRBJ1-2; possible D gene TRBD1, 5 bases. V lost 2 bases to trimming and J lost 6 bases, with 10 bases between them. Germline-derived CDR1 and CDR2 are GTSNPN and SVGIG (reference sequence). This CDR3 contains 12 residues. For the CDR3, the DNA is TGTGCCTGGAGTCAAGGGGTACATGGCTACACCTTC. Translating it yields CAWSQGVHGYTF.

The chain combines TRBV2 with TRBJ1-1, with 7 bases lining up with TRBD1. The CDR3 length is 15 residues. CDR1 SNHLY and CDR2 FYNNEI come from the germline V gene. V lost 4 bases, J lost 0 bases, and 5 bases stayed unmatched. The CDR3 region has the DNA TGTGCCAGCAGTGCGACGGGACAGCTGAACACTGAAGCTTTCTTT. Its translation: CASSATGQLNTEAFF.

This chain uses TRBV7-3 with TRBJ2-2; 11 nucleotides agree with TRBD2. The germline gives CDR1 SGHTA, CDR2 FQGTGA. V lost 2 bases, J lost 3 bases, and 5 bases stayed unmatched. There are 17 residues in the CDR3. In DNA, the CDR3 is TGTGCCAGCAGCTTATGGGGGACTAGCGGTCACACCGGGGAGCTGTTTTTT. The encoded protein is CASSLWGTSGHTGELFF.

The chain joins TRBV2 to TRBJ2-1, with 8 bases that match TRBD2. Germline trimming cut 11 bases from V and 5 bases from J; bases unmatched to any gene: 11. The CDR3 contains 14 residues. CDR1 and CDR2 (germline): SNHLY, FYNNEI. The CDR3 here is CACLRGGTDNEQFF. The CDR3 DNA reads as TGTGCCTGCCTTCGGGGGGGGACGGACAATGAGCAGTTCTTC.

This clone came up a few times. The chain employs TRBV6-4 and TRBJ2-2; 8 positions match TRBD2. CDR1 MRHNA and CDR2 SNTAGT come from the germline V gene. J lost 4 bases, V lost 7 bases, and 5 bases had no gene match. CDR3 length: 14 residues. The CDR3 spells CASNPSGSTGELFF. The CDR3 bases are TGTGCCAGCAACCCTAGCGGGTCCACCGGGGAGCTGTTTTTT.

The chain combines TRBV19 with TRBJ2-1; 8 positions match TRBD1. Losses at the gene ends were 8 bases for V and 9 bases for J; bases not matched to a gene: 9. The CDR3 totals 13 residues. Germline V lookup: CDR1 LNHDA, CDR2 SQIVND (reference sequence). CDR3 in DNA: TGTGCCAGTCAGGGGGCACCCTTCGGTGAGCAGTTCTTC. It yields the protein CASQGAPFGEQFF.

The genes are TRBV5-1 and TRBJ1-1, with D perhaps TRBD1 (5 bases). Looked up from germline, CDR1 is SGHRS and CDR2 is YFSETQ. Trimming stripped 5 bases from V and 2 bases from J, with 10 bases between. CDR3 length: 13 residues. In DNA, the CDR3 is TGCGCCAGCAGTGTGGGGCAAAACACTGAAGCTTTCTTT. Encoded protein: CASSVGQNTEAFF.

The chain recombines TRBV5-4 with TRBJ1-1; 9 bases fit TRBD1. V shed 0 bases and J 5 bases; nucleotides not matched to a gene: 2. Per germline, CDR1 SGHNT and CDR2 YYREEE (reference sequence). This CDR3 is built from 14 residues. The chain's CDR3 is CASSLGDRATEAFF. CDR3 nucleotide sequence: TGTGCCAGCAGCTTGGGGGACAGGGCGACTGAAGCTTTCTTT.

The rearrangement links TRBV2 to TRBJ1-2; TRBD1 matches at 7 bases. CDR3 length: 14 residues. Germline V CDR1 and CDR2: SNHLY, FYNNEI. The trim removed 4 bases at V and 9 bases at J, leaving 11 bases unmatched. Here the CDR3 DNA reads TGTGCCAGCAGTGCGGCGGGACAGACCTACCGCTACACCTTC. Translating it yields CASSAAGQTYRYTF.

The V and J genes are TRBV19 and TRBJ1-2, with 8 bases fitting TRBD1. The CDR3 sequence is 15 residues long. The ends lost 7 bases at V and 6 bases at J; junction bases unmatched: 13. Germline V gene data show CDR1 as LNHDA and CDR2 as SQIVND (reference sequence). In DNA form, the CDR3 reads TGTGCCAGTAAAATGGTGGCAGGGGGCTCCAATGGCTACACCTTC. Protein sequence: CASKMVAGGSNGYTF. The complete variable domain, with remaining parts taken from reference TRBV19 and TRBJ1-2, reads DGGITQSPKYLFRKEGQNVTLSCEQNLNHDAMYWYRQDPGQGLRLIYYSQIVNDFQKGDIAEGYSVSREKKESFPLTVTSAQKNPTAFYLCASKMVAGGSNGYTFGSGTRLTVV.

V gene TRBV4-1 combines with J gene TRBJ2-1; D is perhaps TRBD2 (5 bases). This CDR3 has 17 residues. V lost 0 bases and J lost 2, with 14 bases in between. In germline, CDR1 is MGHRA, CDR2 YSYEKL. CDR3 coding DNA: TGCGCCAGCAGCCAAGAAGGCCAGCGGTCAACCTACAATGAGCAGTTCTTC. It encodes CASSQEGQRSTYNEQFF.

This chain links TRBV27 with TRBJ1-2; 8 bases align to TRBD1. Germline V gene data show CDR1 as MNHEY and CDR2 as SMNVEV (reference sequence). CDR3 length: 16 amino acids. J gave up 7 bases and V 2 bases, and 12 bases lay outside the gene matches. The CDR3 coding sequence is TGTGCCAGCAGTTTACAACAGGGGGGCGTCAGTGGTGGCTACACCTTC. Translation: CASSLQQGGVSGGYTF.

A single count supports this clone. This rearrangement joins TRBV5-1 to TRBJ2-3, with D possibly matching TRBD2 (6 bases). This CDR3 is 13 amino acids long. Trimming removed 7 bases from V and 0 bases from J, with 9 bases in between. Looked up from germline, CDR1 is SGHRS and CDR2 is YFSETQ. CDR3 residues: CASRDFSTDTQYF. As DNA, the CDR3 is TGCGCCAGCCGGGACTTTAGCACAGATACGCAGTATTTT.

The rearrangement uses TRBV28 and TRBJ2-7, with TRBD1 matching 8 bases. This CDR3 is built from 15 residues. Unmatched junction bases numbered 9, after V lost 7 bases and J lost 1 base. From germline, CDR1 is MDHEN and CDR2 SYDVKM. The CDR3 DNA sequence: TGTGCCAGCACCTCCCCCCAGGGGGCGTCCTACGAGCAGTACTTC. Residues: CASTSPQGASYEQYF.

The J gene is TRBJ1-1, the V gene TRBV18, with D possibly being TRBD1 (6 bases). From germline, CDR1 is KGHSH and CDR2 LQKENI. The CDR3 length is 15 residues. The V gene lost 2 bases and the J gene lost 4 bases, with 14 bases spanning the gap. The CDR3 DNA reads TGTGCCAGCTCACCAGATTTCAGGGGCGCCACTGAAGCTTTCTTT. This codes for CASSPDFRGATEAFF.

The chain combines TRBV7-8 with TRBJ1-1, with D maybe TRBD1 (5 bases). In germline, CDR1 is SGHVS, CDR2 FQNEAQ. The CDR3 runs 15 residues. V was shortened by 2 bases and J by 5 bases, with 15 bases between the two germline ends. CDR3 sequence: CASSLPAAGGTEAFF. Here the CDR3 DNA reads TGTGCCAGCAGCTTACCCGCCGCGGGGGGGACTGAAGCTTTCTTT.

The CDR3 reads CAGGWTGATGELFF. Written as DNA, the CDR3 is TGTGCCGGGGGCTGGACAGGGGCCACCGGGGAGCTGTTTTTT. The J gene is TRBJ2-2, the V gene TRBV6-6; 9 bases match TRBD1. The CDR3 runs 14 residues. V lost 11 bases and J lost 4; bases outside the gene matches: 8. Germline values: CDR1 MNHNY, CDR2 SVGAGI (reference sequence).

The gene calls are TRBV19 and TRBJ1-5, with 7 bases matching TRBD1. This CDR3 is 15 amino acids long. With V trimmed by 5 bases and J by 4 bases, 8 bases remained unmatched. Per germline, CDR1 LNHDA and CDR2 SQIVND (reference sequence). CDR3 bases: TGTGCCAGTAGTTCTCACGGGACAGCTAATCAGCCCCAGCATTTT. Translated: CASSSHGTANQPQHF.

The chain employs TRBV18 and TRBJ1-1; 7 bases map to TRBD1. Germline trimming cut 2 bases from V and 3 bases from J; bases unmatched to any gene: 0. Germline lookup yields CDR1 KGHSH and CDR2 LQKENI. The CDR3 spans 13 residues. The CDR3 region is CASSPGQDTEAFF. For the CDR3, the DNA is TGTGCCAGCTCACCAGGACAGGACACTGAAGCTTTCTTT.